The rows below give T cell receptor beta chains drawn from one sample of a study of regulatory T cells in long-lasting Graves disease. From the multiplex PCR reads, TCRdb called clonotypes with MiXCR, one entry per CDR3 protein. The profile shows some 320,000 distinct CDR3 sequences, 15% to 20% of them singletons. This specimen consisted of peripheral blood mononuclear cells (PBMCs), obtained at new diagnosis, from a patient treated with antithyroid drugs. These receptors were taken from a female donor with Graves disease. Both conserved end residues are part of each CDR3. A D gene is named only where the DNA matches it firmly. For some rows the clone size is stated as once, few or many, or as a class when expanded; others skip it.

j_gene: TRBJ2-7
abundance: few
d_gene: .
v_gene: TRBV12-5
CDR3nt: TGTGCTAGTGCCCCTATGGCAGGGGCCTACGAGCAGTACTTC
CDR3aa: CASAPMAGAYEQYF

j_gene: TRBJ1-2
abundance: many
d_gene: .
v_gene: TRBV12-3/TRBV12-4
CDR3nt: TGTGCCAGCAGTTCGGGCCCTTCCGGCTACACCTTC
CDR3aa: CASSSGPSGYTF

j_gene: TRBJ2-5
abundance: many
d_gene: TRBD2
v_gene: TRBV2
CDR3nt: TGTGCCAGCAGCCGGGGGACTAGCGGACAAGAGACCCAGTACTTC
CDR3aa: CASSRGTSGQETQYF

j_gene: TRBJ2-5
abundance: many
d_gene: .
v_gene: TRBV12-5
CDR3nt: TGTGCTAGTGGTTTGGACCTCATGGCGGCCGAGACCCAGTACTTC
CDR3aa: CASGLDLMAAETQYF

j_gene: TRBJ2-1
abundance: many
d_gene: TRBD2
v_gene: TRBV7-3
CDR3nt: TGTGCCAGCAGCCCGGGGGGGGGGACCAATGAGCAGTTCTTC
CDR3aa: CASSPGGGTNEQFF

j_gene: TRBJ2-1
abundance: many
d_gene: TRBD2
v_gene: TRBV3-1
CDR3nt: TGTGCCAGCAGCCGACTAGCGGGAGAAGAAAAGTTCTTC
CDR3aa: CASSRLAGEEKFF

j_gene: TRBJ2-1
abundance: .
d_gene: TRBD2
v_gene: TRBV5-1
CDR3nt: TGCGCCAGCAGCTTAAGCGGGAGTGTTTACAATGAGCAGTTCTTC
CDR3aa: CASSLSGSVYNEQFF

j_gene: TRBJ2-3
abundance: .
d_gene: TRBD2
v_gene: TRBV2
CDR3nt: TGTGCCAGCACTCGACTAGCGGGAGGAGGCACAGATACGCAGTATTTT
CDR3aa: CASTRLAGGGTDTQYF

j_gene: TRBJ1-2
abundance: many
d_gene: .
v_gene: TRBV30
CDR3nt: TGTGCCTGGAGGGGGGGGCCGGTTGGCTACACCTTC
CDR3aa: CAWRGGPVGYTF

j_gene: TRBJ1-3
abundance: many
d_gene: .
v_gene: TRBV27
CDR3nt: TGTGCCAGCAGTCCCGGGGACGGCGCTTCTGGAAACACCATATATTTT
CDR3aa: CASSPGDGASGNTIYF

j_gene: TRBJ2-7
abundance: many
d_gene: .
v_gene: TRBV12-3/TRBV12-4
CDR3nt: TGTGCCAGCAGTGACGGACGGGGCGGCTACGAGCAGTACTTC
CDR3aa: CASSDGRGGYEQYF

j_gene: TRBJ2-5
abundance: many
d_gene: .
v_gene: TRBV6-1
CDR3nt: TGTGCCAGCAACCGGGGTGAGGAGACCCAGTACTTC
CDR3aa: CASNRGEETQYF

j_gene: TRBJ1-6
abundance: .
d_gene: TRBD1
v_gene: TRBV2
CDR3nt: TGTGCCAGCACCCTCGGGACAGCCTATAATTCACCCCTCCACTTT
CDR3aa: CASTLGTAYNSPLHF

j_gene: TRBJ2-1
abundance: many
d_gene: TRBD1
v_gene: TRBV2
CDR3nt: TGTGCCAGCAGCGCCGACAGGGGTTCCTACAATGAGCAGTTCTTC
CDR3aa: CASSADRGSYNEQFF

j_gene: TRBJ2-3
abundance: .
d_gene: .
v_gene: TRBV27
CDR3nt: TGTGCCAGCAGTTGGGGGGGGCGGCTACACCATCACACAGATACGCAGTATTTT
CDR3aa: CASSWGGRLHHHTDTQYF

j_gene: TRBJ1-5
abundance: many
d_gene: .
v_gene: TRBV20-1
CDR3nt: TGCAGTGCTACCCCGGGGCAGGGGCATGGGCCCCAGCATTTT
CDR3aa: CSATPGQGHGPQHF

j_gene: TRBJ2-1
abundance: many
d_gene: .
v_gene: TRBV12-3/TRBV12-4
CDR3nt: TGTGCCAGCAGTTGGAACCCTCCACCGGGGAATGAGCAGTTCTTC
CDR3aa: CASSWNPPPGNEQFF

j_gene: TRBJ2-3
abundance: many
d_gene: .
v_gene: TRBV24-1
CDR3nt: TGTGCCACCAGACTAGGAGGGGGTGAGGCAGATACGCAGTATTTT
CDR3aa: CATRLGGGEADTQYF

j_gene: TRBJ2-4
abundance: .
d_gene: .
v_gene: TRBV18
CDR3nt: TGTGCCAGCTCACCAGGGGCAGGGAACATTCAGTACTTC
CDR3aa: CASSPGAGNIQYF

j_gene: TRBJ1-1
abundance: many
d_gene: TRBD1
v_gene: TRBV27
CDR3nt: TGTGCCAGCAGTAGCCGGAGGACAGGGGTGGTTGAAGCTTTCTTT
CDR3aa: CASSSRRTGVVEAFF

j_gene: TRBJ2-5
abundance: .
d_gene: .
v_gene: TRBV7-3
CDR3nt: TGTGCCAGCAGCTTAACGGGGGGAGGCGGACAAGAGACCCAGTACTTC
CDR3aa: CASSLTGGGGQETQYF

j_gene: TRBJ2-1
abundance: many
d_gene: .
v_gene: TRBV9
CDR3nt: TGTGCCAGCAGCCCAAGCCAAGTTGCGAGCTATGAGCAGTTCTTC
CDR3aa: CASSPSQVASYEQFF

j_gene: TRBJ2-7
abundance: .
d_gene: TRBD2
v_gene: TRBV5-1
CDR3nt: TGCGACAGCAGCCCCGCGCTAGCGGTAGACTCCTACGAGCAGTACTTC
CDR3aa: CDSSPALAVDSYEQYF

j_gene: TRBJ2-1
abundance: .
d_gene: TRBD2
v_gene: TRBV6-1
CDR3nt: TGTGCCAGCAGGCCCCGGCCTAGCGGGGACAATGAGCAGTTCTTC
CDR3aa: CASRPRPSGDNEQFF

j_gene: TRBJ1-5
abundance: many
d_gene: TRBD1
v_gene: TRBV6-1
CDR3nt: TGTGCCAGCAAAGTCAGGACAGGGAATCAGCCCCAGCATTTT
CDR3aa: CASKVRTGNQPQHF

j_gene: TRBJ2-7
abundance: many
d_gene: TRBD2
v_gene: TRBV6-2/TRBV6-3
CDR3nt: TGTGCCAGCAGTTACTCGGGACTAGGAAAGAACGAGCAGTACTTC
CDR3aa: CASSYSGLGKNEQYF

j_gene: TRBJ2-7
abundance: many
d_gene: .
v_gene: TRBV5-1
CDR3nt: TGCGCCAGCAGCTTGAGGTTGGGCGACTCCTACGAGCAGTACTTC
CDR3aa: CASSLRLGDSYEQYF

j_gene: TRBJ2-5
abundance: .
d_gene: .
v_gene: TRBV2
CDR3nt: TGTGCCAGCAGCCGGGGTAGACTAGAGACCCAGTACTTC
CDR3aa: CASSRGRLETQYF

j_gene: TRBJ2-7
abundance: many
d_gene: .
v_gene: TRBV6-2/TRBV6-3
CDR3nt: TGTGCCAGCAGTTACTCCCCCCCCGATCCAGGGCCCCACGAGCAGTACTTC
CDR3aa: CASSYSPPDPGPHEQYF

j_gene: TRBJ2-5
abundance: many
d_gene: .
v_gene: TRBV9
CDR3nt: TGTGCCAGCAGCGTAGCTCCAGGAGCAGAGACCCAGTACTTC
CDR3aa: CASSVAPGAETQYF

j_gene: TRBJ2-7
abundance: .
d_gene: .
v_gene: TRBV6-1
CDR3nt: TGTGCCAGCAGTGTTGAGGTGGTAACCTACGAGCAGTACTTC
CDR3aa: CASSVEVVTYEQYF

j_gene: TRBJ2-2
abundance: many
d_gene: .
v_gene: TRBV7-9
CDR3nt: TGTGCCAGCAGCCAGACCCGTAACACCGGGGAGCTGTTTTTT
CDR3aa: CASSQTRNTGELFF

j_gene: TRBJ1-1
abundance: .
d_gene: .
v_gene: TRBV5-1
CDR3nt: TGCGCCACTTCACCAGGGTTCATGAACACTGAAGCTTTCTTT
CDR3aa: CATSPGFMNTEAFF